The present TCR beta chain was sequenced within a study of blood T cells in healthy people across ages. The second PCR ran about 6 to 12 cycles with a sample-barcoded 5' primer and J-beta primers. A single record per CDR3 protein comes from TCRdb applying MiXCR to the 5' RACE reads. The sample lists approximately 1,100,000 distinct CDR3 sequences, around 45% occurring once. The germline gives CDR1 SGHTA, CDR2 FQGNSA. The germline V and J ends were trimmed by 4 bases and 4 bases, with 16 bases remaining between them. This CDR3 comprises 15 residues. This clonotype came up once. The sequence came from a woman aged 55-70 years in good health. The specimen sequenced was blood. The chain uses TRBV7-2 and TRBJ1-2; possibly TRBD1 for D (5 bases). CDR3 in amino acids: CASSWGVTVSYGYTF. CDR3 nucleotides: TGTGCCAGCAGCTGGGGGGTGACAGTATCCTATGGCTACACCTTC.